This paragraph reports one TCR beta chain. This CDR3 has 18 amino acids. With V trimmed by 0 bases and J by 0 bases, 4 bases remained unmatched. The germline V gene encodes CDR1 SEHNR and CDR2 FQNEAQ (reference sequence). Only in-frame clones appear in the TCRdb table, and some are missing; sequencing was by immunoSEQ multiplex PCR. The sample has 95,000 to 110,000 clones; roughly 90% are singletons. This entry is derived from a study of control samples from healthy donors and cancer patients. This receptor was identified in a man in his 60s with lung cancer. Material for sequencing was PBMCs. The chain joins TRBV7-9 to TRBJ2-6, with 8 bases matching TRBD1. CDR3 bases: TGTGCCAGCAGCTTAGCGCCGGGACAGGTCTCTGGGGCCAACGTCCTGACTTTC. Encoded protein: CASSLAPGQVSGANVLTF.